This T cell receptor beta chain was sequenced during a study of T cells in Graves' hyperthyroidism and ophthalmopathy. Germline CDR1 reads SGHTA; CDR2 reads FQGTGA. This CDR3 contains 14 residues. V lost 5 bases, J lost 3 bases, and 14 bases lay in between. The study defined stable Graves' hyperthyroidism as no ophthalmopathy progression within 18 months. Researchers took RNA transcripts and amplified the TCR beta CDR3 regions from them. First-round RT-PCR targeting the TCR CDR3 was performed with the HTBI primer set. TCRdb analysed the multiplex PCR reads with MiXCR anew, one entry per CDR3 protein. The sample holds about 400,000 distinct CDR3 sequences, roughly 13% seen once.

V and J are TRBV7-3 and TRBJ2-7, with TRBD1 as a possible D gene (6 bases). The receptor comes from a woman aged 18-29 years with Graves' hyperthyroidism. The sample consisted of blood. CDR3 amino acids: CASSPQLGGYEQYF. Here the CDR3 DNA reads TGTGCCAGCAGCCCCCAGCTAGGGGGCTACGAGCAGTACTTC. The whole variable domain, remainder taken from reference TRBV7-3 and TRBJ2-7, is GAGVSQTPSNKVTEKGKYVELRCDPISGHTALYWYRQSLGQGPEFLIYFQGTGAADDSGLPNDRFFAVRPEGSVSTLKIQRTERGDSAVYLCASSPQLGGYEQYFGPGTRLTVT.